The TCR beta chain under discussion was sequenced for a study of regulatory T cells in long-lasting Graves disease. General study results and limits: Accuracy may have been reduced by the small sample size. Gene preferences differed: TRBV28, TRBJ1-2, TRBJ2-5 in persistent cases.

Noted time point: newly diagnosed GD, antithyroid drugs for less than 3 months. With RNA extracted from PBMCs as input, the TCR library was made. Germline V CDR1 and CDR2: LNHDA, SQIVND (reference sequence). The germline V and J ends were trimmed by 3 bases and 3 bases, with 8 bases remaining between them. CDR3 length: 13 amino acids. In building TCR beta libraries, iRepertoire HTBI primers were used together with Arm-PCR of CDR3 regions. In the original workflow: Detected in the samples were around 59 TRBV and 14 TRBJ segments. In TCRdb, the multiplex PCR reads were re-called with MiXCR into one record per CDR3 protein. TCRdb's processing, not the authors' own work, is the source of the V and J calls. Among under 300,000 distinct CDR3 sequences listed, approximately 20% were seen once. In this sample, this clonotype turned up many times. The target antigen is unknown.

V gene TRBV19 combines with J gene TRBJ1-1; D is unresolved. The source of this sequence is a female donor with Graves disease. This sample comprised peripheral blood mononuclear cells (PBMCs), obtained at new diagnosis, from a patient treated with antithyroid drugs. CDR3 DNA sequence: TGTGCCAGTAGTATCGGGAGGCACACTGAAGCTTTCTTT. Translated, it gives CASSIGRHTEAFF.